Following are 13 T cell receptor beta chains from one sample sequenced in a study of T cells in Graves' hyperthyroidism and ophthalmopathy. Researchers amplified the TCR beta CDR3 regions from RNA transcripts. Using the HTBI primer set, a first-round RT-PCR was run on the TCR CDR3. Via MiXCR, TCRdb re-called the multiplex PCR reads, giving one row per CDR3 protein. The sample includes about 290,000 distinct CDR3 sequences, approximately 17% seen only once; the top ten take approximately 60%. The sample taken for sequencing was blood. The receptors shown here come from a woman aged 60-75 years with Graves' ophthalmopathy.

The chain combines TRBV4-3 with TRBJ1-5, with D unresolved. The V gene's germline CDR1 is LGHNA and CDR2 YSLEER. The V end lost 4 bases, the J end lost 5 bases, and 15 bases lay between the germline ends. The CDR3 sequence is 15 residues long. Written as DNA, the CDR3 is TGCGCCAGCAGCCCAAGGGTACAGCTAGATCAGCCCCAGCATTTT. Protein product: CASSPRVQLDQPQHF.

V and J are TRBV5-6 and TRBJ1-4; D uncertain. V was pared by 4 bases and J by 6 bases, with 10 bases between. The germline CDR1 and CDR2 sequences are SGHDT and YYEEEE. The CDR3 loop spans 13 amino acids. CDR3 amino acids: CASSPGVDEKLFF. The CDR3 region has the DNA TGTGCCAGCAGCCCTGGAGTAGATGAAAAACTGTTTTTT.

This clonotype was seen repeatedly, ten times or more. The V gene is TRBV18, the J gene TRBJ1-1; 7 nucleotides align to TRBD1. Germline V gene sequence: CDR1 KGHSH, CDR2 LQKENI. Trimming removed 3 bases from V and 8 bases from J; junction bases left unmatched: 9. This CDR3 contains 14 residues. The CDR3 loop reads CASSPNRGRREAFF. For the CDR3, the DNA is TGTGCCAGCTCACCGAACAGGGGACGGAGGGAAGCTTTCTTT.

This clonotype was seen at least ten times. DNA for the CDR3: TGTGCCAGCAGCTTATTCAGGGGTGGGTACGAGCAGTACTTC. Protein product: CASSLFRGGYEQYF. The gene calls are TRBV7-2 and TRBJ2-7; weak D call: TRBD1 (6 bases). CDR3 size: 14 residues. Trimming shortened V by 2 bases and J by 4 bases, and 12 bases separated the two germline ends. The germline gives CDR1 SGHTA, CDR2 FQGNSA.

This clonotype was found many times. CDR3 protein: CASSYQGGGGDGYTF. The CDR3 nucleotides are TGTGCCAGCAGCTACCAGGGGGGGGGCGGGGATGGCTACACCTTC. The J gene is TRBJ1-2, the V gene TRBV7-2, with TRBD1 matching 7 bases. CDR3 length: 15 residues. Per the germline V gene, CDR1 is SGHTA and CDR2 is FQGNSA. J was trimmed by 6 bases and V by 4 bases; bases with no gene match: 11. Together with reference TRBV7-2 and TRBJ1-2, the CDR3 gives the full variable domain: GAGVSQSPSNKVTEKGKDVELRCDPISGHTALYWYRQSLGQGLEFLIYFQGNSAPDKSGLPSDRFSAERTGGSVSTLTIQRTQQEDSAVYLCASSYQGGGGDGYTFGSGTRLTVV.

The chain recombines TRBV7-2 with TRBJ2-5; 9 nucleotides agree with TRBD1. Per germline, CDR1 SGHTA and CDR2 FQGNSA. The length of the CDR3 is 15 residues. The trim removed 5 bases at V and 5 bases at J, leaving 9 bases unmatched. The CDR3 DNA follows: TGTGCCAGCAGCACAAGACAGGGGGGCGGGGAGACCCAGTACTTC. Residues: CASSTRQGGGETQYF.

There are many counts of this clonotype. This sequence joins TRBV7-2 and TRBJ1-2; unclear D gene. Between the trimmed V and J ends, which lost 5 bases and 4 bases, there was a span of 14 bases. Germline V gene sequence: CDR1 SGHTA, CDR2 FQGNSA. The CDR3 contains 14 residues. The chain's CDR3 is CASSPAVGSYGYTF. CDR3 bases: TGTGCCAGCAGCCCGGCTGTTGGGAGCTATGGCTACACCTTC.

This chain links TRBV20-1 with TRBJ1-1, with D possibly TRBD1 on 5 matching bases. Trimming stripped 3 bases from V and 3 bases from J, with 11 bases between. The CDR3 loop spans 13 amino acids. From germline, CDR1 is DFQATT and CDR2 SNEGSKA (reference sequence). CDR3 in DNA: TGCAGTGCTAGGGCGGAACAGGACACTGAAGCTTTCTTT. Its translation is CSARAEQDTEAFF.

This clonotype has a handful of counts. CDR3 DNA: TGTGCCAGCAGCCCAACCAATAGGGGGGTGGAGACCCAGTACTTC. Amino acid sequence: CASSPTNRGVETQYF. This chain links TRBV7-9 with TRBJ2-5, with D perhaps assigned TRBD1 or TRBD2 (6 bases each). CDR1 SEHNR and CDR2 FQNEAQ come from the germline V gene (reference sequence). The CDR3 has 15 amino acids. Between the trimmed V and J ends, which lost 5 bases and 5 bases, there was a span of 18 bases.

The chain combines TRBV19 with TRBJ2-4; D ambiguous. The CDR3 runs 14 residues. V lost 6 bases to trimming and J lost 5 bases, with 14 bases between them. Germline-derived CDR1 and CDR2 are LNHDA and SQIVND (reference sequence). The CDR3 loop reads CASRPRTVQNIQYF. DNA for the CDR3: TGTGCCAGTAGGCCTAGAACGGTTCAAAACATTCAGTACTTC.

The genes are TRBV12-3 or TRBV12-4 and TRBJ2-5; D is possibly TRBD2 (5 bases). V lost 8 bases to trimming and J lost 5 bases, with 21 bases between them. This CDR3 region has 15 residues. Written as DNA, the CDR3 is TGTGCCAGCTCACCACCGGGGAGCGGCAGGGAGACCCAGTACTTC. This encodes CASSPPGSGRETQYF.

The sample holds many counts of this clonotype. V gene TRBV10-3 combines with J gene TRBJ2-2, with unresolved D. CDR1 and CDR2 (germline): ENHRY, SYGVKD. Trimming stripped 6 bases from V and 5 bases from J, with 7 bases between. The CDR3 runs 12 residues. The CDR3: CAIRSGTGELFF. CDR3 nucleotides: TGTGCCATCAGATCCGGGACCGGGGAGCTGTTTTTT.

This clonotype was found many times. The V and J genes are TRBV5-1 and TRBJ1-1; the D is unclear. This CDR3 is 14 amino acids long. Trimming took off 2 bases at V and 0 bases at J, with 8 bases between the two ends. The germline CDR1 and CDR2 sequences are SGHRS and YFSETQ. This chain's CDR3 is CASSFISLNTEAFF. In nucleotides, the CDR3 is TGCGCCAGCAGCTTCATAAGTCTGAACACTGAAGCTTTCTTT.